Below, one T cell receptor (beta chain) is given with its context. Antigen unknown. The data were taken from a study of CD8+ T cells in alopecia areata. Study details: Treated patients swallowed 5 to 10 mg of oral tofacitinib twice daily. Study findings and constraints: Uncertainty remains about how baseline CD8+ expansion links to response, with one nonresponder. Scalp clonality and expanded CD8+ clones among the top 100 showed significant decreases with tofacitinib.

Extracted from the samples, RNA was reverse transcribed into cDNA to serve as the sequencing template. Clones were read by immunoSEQ multiplex PCR, and TCRdb kept only the in-frame ones, dropping some. The data hold some 200,000 clones, with about 62% observed a single time. Per germline, CDR1 SGHRS and CDR2 YFSETQ. V shed 4 bases and J 1 base; nucleotides not matched to a gene: 11. The CDR3 is made up of 17 amino acids. Described treatment: oral pan-JAK inhibitor, 5-10 mg twice daily. The sorting of PBMCs gave CD4+ and CD8+ T cells. This clonotype originated in a human donor with alopecia areata. This chain joins TRBV5-1 and TRBJ2-5; 9 bases map to TRBD2. The input for sequencing was CD4+ T cells sorted from blood, taken at week 24, from a patient treated with tofacitinib. The CDR3 spells CASSPGGGGGAQETQYF. The CDR3 nucleotides read TGCGCCAGCAGCCCTGGCGGTGGCGGGGGGGCCCAAGAGACCCAGTACTTC. Supplemented by reference TRBV5-1 and TRBJ2-5, the full variable domain reads KAGVTQTPRYLIKTRGQQVTLSCSPISGHRSVSWYQQTPGQGLQFLFEYFSETQRNKGNFPGRFSGRQFSNSRSEMNVSTLELGDSALYLCASSPGGGGGAQETQYFGPGTRLLVL.